The 18 T cell receptor beta chains given below trace back to one sample, sequenced in a study of shared clonotypes between healthy human individuals (dated by TCRdb to 2020 to 2021). The receptor library was made with the immunoSEQ multiplex PCR assay. TCRdb retrieved this table from immuneACCESS and kept in-frame rearrangements only. Not all clones are present; in checked studies, unresolved V genes account for under half, and no reason is known for the remainder. The sample has some 2,500,000 clones on record, 80% to 95% of them singletons. The ten most abundant clones make up 0.37% of the sample. Sequenced material: naive CD4+ T cells from PBMCs. According to the study, the label for this sample's cell subset or site signals: CD45RA+ positively selected. Every receptor here comes from a man aged 18 to 30 in good health. Some clones in this sample may be carry-over from other donors' samples.

About this clone itself: Other DNA sequences within the sample encode an identical CDR3. CDR3 sequence reads: CASSPRDSQETQYF. As DNA, the CDR3 is TGTGCCAGCTCACCACGGGATTCACAAGAGACCCAGTACTTC. This sequence joins TRBV18 and TRBJ2-5, with unresolved D. Germline loops: CDR1 KGHSH, CDR2 LQKENI. The CDR3 length is 14 residues. V was clipped by 1 base and J by 2 bases, with 8 bases between them.

CDR3 amino acids: CAWSVQGSSPLHF. CDR3 DNA: TGTGCCTGGAGTGTCCAGGGTAGTTCACCCCTCCACTTT. V gene TRBV30 combines with J gene TRBJ1-6, with a weak D call TRBD1 (5 bases). CDR3 length: 13 amino acids. In germline, CDR1 is GTSNPN, CDR2 SVGIG (reference sequence). V dropped 0 bases and J dropped 9 bases, with 9 bases sitting between them.

Concerning this clone: Other DNA sequences in this specimen translate into the identical CDR3. The genes are TRBV9 and TRBJ2-3; D uncertain. The V gene lost 0 bases and the J gene lost 1 base, with 6 bases spanning the gap. This CDR3 has 14 amino acids. From germline, CDR1 is SGDLS and CDR2 YYNGEE. The CDR3 spells CASSVDQGTDTQYF. In DNA form, the CDR3 reads TGTGCCAGCAGCGTAGACCAGGGCACAGATACGCAGTATTTT. Using reference TRBV9 and TRBJ2-3 for the parts outside the CDR3, the full variable domain is DSGVTQTPKHLITATGQRVTLRCSPRSGDLSVYWYQQSLDQGLQFLIQYYNGEERAKGNILERFSAQQFPDLHSELNLSSLELGDSALYFCASSVDQGTDTQYFGPGTRLTVL.

This rearrangement joins TRBV6-5 to TRBJ1-4, with TRBD1 as a possible D gene (5 bases). Germline V gene lookup returns CDR1 MNHEY and CDR2 SVGAGI. There are 14 residues in the CDR3. The V end was cut by 4 bases, the J end by 8 bases, with 14 bases between. Written as DNA, the CDR3 is TGTGCCAGCAGTTTAAACAGGCGATTGGAAAAACTGTTTTTT. As protein: CASSLNRRLEKLFF.

The rearrangement joins TRBV11-1 to TRBJ1-5; TRBD1 agrees at 9 bases. The CDR3 is 15 amino acids. Germline-derived CDR1 and CDR2 are SGHAT and FQDESV (reference sequence). Losses at the gene ends were 5 bases for V and 7 bases for J; bases not matched to a gene: 9. The CDR3 region has the DNA TGTGCCAGCAGCCCAGGGACAGGGCTTGACCAGCCCCAGCATTTT. This sequence encodes CASSPGTGLDQPQHF.

The chain recombines TRBV4-2 with TRBJ2-5; D tentatively fits TRBD1 or TRBD2 (5 bases each). Between the trimmed V and J ends, which lost 0 bases and 7 bases, there was a span of 18 bases. The CDR3 covers 16 residues. CDR1 and CDR2 (germline): LGHNA, YNFKEQ. CDR3 residues: CASSQDGGAGGGTQYF. The CDR3 bases are TGTGCCAGCAGCCAAGATGGGGGTGCGGGCGGAGGGACCCAGTACTTC.

The chain uses TRBV7-2 and TRBJ2-7; a possible D gene is TRBD2 (6 bases). The CDR3 has 16 amino acids. Trimming left V 1 base short and J 3 bases short, with 16 bases between. Looked up from germline, CDR1 is SGHTA and CDR2 is FQGNSA. The CDR3 sequence is CASSLGRVAVSYEQYF. CDR3 in DNA: TGTGCCAGCAGCTTAGGGCGAGTAGCGGTTAGCTACGAGCAGTACTTC. Drawing the rest from reference TRBV7-2 and TRBJ2-7, the complete variable domain is GAGVSQSPSNKVTEKGKDVELRCDPISGHTALYWYRQSLGQGLEFLIYFQGNSAPDKSGLPSDRFSAERTGGSVSTLTIQRTQQEDSAVYLCASSLGRVAVSYEQYFGPGTRLTVT.

There are a few counts of this clone. The rearrangement uses TRBV16 and TRBJ1-1; TRBD1 matches 7 bases. J was trimmed by 4 bases and V by 5 bases; bases with no gene match: 4. Germline CDR1 KGHSY, CDR2 FQNENV. This CDR3 is 13 amino acids long. This CDR3 is CASSFDRATEAFF. CDR3 DNA: TGTGCCAGCAGCTTCGACAGGGCCACTGAAGCTTTCTTT. The complete variable domain, with remaining parts taken from reference TRBV16 and TRBJ1-1, reads GEEVAQTPKHLVRGEGQKAKLYCAPIKGHSYVFWYQQVLKNEFKFLISFQNENVFDETGMPKERFSAKCLPNSPCSLEIQATKLEDSAVYFCASSFDRATEAFFGQGTRLTVV.

The chain is built from TRBV18 and TRBJ1-3; 7 bases line up with TRBD1. V lost 4 bases and J lost 4; bases outside the gene matches: 10. Germline loops: CDR1 KGHSH, CDR2 LQKENI. The CDR3 runs to 16 residues. CDR3 loop: CASSHSQGSGGNTIYF. The CDR3 DNA is TGTGCCAGCTCACACTCACAGGGGAGCGGCGGAAACACCATATATTTT.

CDR3 coding DNA: TGTGCCAGCAGTTCCCCGACAGCACGAATTAACACCGGGGAGCTGTTTTTT. Protein: CASSSPTARINTGELFF. The chain joins TRBV28 to TRBJ2-2; D possibly corresponds to TRBD1 (5 bases). The germline V and J ends were trimmed by 4 bases and 2 bases, with 17 bases remaining between them. This CDR3 comprises 17 residues. Germline V gene data show CDR1 as MDHEN and CDR2 as SYDVKM.

This chain uses TRBV5-5 with TRBJ2-7; D is perhaps TRBD2 (6 bases). This CDR3 contains 15 residues. V was shortened by 6 bases and J by 4 bases, with 20 bases between the two germline ends. In germline, CDR1 is SGHKS, CDR2 YYEKEE (reference sequence). CDR3 sequence: CASKEGRARFYEQYF. CDR3 nucleotides: TGTGCCAGCAAGGAGGGGCGAGCTCGGTTTTACGAGCAGTACTTC.

The chain combines TRBV9 with TRBJ2-3; no reliable D call. This CDR3 has 15 amino acids. The V and J ends lost 0 bases and 6 bases respectively, with 14 bases between them. Germline lookup yields CDR1 SGDLS and CDR2 YYNGEE. CDR3 sequence (DNA): TGTGCCAGCAGCGTAGGTCTTGAGCTTCGGGATACGCAGTATTTT. It specifies CASSVGLELRDTQYF.

The chain has TRBV7-9 and TRBJ2-1, with 8 bases that match TRBD2. Trimming at V came to 4 bases and at J to 6 bases, leaving 17 bases not matched to a gene. Germline assignment: CDR1 SEHNR and CDR2 FQNEAQ (reference sequence). The CDR3 is 18 amino acids. CDR3 DNA sequence: TGTGCCAGCAGCTCAGACAGGCGGGAGGTCCTAATAGGCAATGAGCAGTTCTTC. It specifies CASSSDRREVLIGNEQFF.

This clone is a singleton in its sample. The V and J genes are TRBV27 and TRBJ2-7; 9 bases line up with TRBD1. Trimming at V came to 4 bases and at J to 0 bases, leaving 4 bases not matched to a gene. From germline, CDR1 is MNHEY and CDR2 SMNVEV (reference sequence). This CDR3 has 15 residues. This chain's CDR3 is CASSYRGLNSYEQYF. CDR3 bases: TGTGCCAGCAGTTACAGGGGGCTGAACTCCTACGAGCAGTACTTC.

The gene calls are TRBV2 and TRBJ1-1; 9 nucleotides match TRBD1. CDR3 length: 14 residues. Germline V gene sequence: CDR1 SNHLY, CDR2 FYNNEI. J lost 1 base, V lost 7 bases, and 4 bases had no gene match. Here the CDR3 DNA reads TGTGCCAGCACTGGGACAGGGAGGAACACTGAAGCTTTCTTT. It translates to CASTGTGRNTEAFF.

The chain combines TRBV6-1 with TRBJ1-1; perhaps TRBD1 as D (6 bases). V lost 7 bases, J lost 1 base, and 10 bases lay in between. The CDR3 contains 13 residues. Germline-derived CDR1 and CDR2 are MNHNS and SASEGT. The CDR3 here is CASNLDRNTEAFF. The CDR3 DNA follows: TGTGCCAGCAACCTGGACAGGAACACTGAAGCTTTCTTT.

The chain uses TRBV11-1 and TRBJ2-3; D gene ambiguous. V was trimmed by 2 bases and J by 9 bases, leaving 12 bases between them. Germline V lookup: CDR1 SGHAT, CDR2 FQDESV (reference sequence). This CDR3 is built from 13 residues. The CDR3 protein is CASSLFGIGTQYF. Written as DNA, the CDR3 is TGTGCCAGCAGCTTATTTGGAATTGGCACGCAGTATTTT.

The CDR3 DNA follows: TGTGCCAGCAGTGACCTCCGGGGGGAGGCGGGAGGCAACCAAGAGACCCAGTACTTC. Translated, it gives CASSDLRGEAGGNQETQYF. The chain couples TRBV6-4 to TRBJ2-5; 8 bases agree with TRBD2. Per germline, CDR1 MRHNA and CDR2 SNTAGT. The V and J ends lost 2 bases and 0 bases, in that order; junction bases with no gene match: 14. This CDR3 contains 19 residues.